Listed below are T cell receptor beta chains from one sample, sequenced in a study of neurological immune-mediated disorders. TCRdb redid the calling of the 5' RACE reads with MiXCR, one entry per CDR3 protein. The data contain some 76,000 distinct CDR3 sequences, 2.5% to 3.5% of them singletons. Material for sequencing was PBMCs. Source of these receptors: a woman aged 45-65 years with multiple sclerosis. Each CDR3 is given with its conserved first and last residue. The D gene is left open where the match is weak.

TRBD2	TRBV28	CASSEGLVLATQYF
-	TRBV5-1	CASSSPGADTQYF
-	TRBV18	CASSPFEGRGAFF
-	TRBV7-2	CASSLSGGEAFF
-	TRBV3-1	CASSQDRLSNNEQFF
-	TRBV20-1	CSETGNRLSTDTQYF
-	TRBV7-2	CASSPPQGRSTGELFF
-	TRBV4-2	CASSQEGGFETQYF
TRBD1	TRBV28	CASGELGQGNSPLHF
-	TRBV10-3	CAIGGRLKYTGELFF
TRBD1	TRBV29-1	CSVEGQGIGETQYF
TRBD2	TRBV12-3/TRBV12-4	CASSSLAGLAYEQYF
-	TRBV10-2	CASSRGAVTSGNTIYF
TRBD1	TRBV20-1	CSARARGLYFVDTQYF
TRBD1	TRBV20-1	CSASVQGDSPLHF
TRBD1	TRBV4-1	CASSQDSNRGSSDTQYF
-	TRBV4-3	CASSQDHRVSNEKLFF
-	TRBV20-1	CSATTPIDEKLFF
-	TRBV6-2/TRBV6-3	CASGRSGANVLTF
-	TRBV11-2	CASSLEQGRGGYTF
TRBD2	TRBV4-3	CASSQDLFRGGGEQFF
-	TRBV10-1	CASSGTYSNKTQNF